Below, one TCR beta chain is given with its context. V shed 5 bases, J shed 3 bases, and the junction held 4 bases outside the gene matches. Germline CDR1 SGHTA, CDR2 FQGTGA. The CDR3 is 16 residues long. In nominal health when sampled, donors likely had unrecorded immune exposures nonetheless. This PCR relied on a set of 60 Vbeta primers and 13 Jbeta primers. Clones were sequenced by immunoSEQ multiplex PCR, and TCRdb holds only the in-frame ones, with some missing. The sample includes some 130,000 clones, 75% of them seen just once. The sample is drawn from a study of cytomegalovirus exposure and HLA in healthy donors.

The source is a man between 25 and 39 years old in good health and CMV-seronegative. Sequencing was carried out using PBMCs. The chain is built from TRBV7-3 and TRBJ2-3; 14 bases agree with TRBD2. The CDR3 spells CASSLGLAGGTDTQYF. CDR3 in DNA: TGTGCCAGCAGCCTCGGACTAGCGGGGGGTACAGATACGCAGTATTTT. Combining the CDR3 with reference TRBV7-3 and TRBJ2-3 gives the whole variable domain GAGVSQTPSNKVTEKGKYVELRCDPISGHTALYWYRQSLGQGPEFLIYFQGTGAADDSGLPNDRFFAVRPEGSVSTLKIQRTERGDSAVYLCASSLGLAGGTDTQYFGPGTRLTVL.